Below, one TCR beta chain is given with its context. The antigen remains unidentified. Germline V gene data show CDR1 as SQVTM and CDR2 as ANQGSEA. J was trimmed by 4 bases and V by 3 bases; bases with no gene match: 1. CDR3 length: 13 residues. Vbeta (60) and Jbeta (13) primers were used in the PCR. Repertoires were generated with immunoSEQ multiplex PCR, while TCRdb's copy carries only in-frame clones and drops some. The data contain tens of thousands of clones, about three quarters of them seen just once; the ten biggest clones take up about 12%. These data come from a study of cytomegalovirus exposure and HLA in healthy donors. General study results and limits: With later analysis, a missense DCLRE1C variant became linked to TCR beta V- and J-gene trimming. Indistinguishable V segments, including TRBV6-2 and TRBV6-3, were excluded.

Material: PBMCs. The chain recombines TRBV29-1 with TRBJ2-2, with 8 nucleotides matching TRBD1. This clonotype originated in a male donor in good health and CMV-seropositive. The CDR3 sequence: CSVDTGGTGELFF. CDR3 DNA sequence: TGCAGCGTTGATACAGGGGGCACCGGGGAGCTGTTTTTT.